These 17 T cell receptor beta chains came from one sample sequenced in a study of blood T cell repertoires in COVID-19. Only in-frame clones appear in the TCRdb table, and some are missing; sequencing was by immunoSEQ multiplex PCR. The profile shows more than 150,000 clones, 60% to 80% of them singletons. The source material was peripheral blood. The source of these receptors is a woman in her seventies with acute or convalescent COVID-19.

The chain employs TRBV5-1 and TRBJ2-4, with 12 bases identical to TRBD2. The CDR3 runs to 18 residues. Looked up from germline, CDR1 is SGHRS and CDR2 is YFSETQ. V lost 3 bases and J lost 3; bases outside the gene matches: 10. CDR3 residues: CASSSTGTSGLGKNIQYF. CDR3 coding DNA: TGCGCCAGCAGCTCCACCGGGACTAGCGGGTTAGGCAAAAACATTCAGTACTTC.

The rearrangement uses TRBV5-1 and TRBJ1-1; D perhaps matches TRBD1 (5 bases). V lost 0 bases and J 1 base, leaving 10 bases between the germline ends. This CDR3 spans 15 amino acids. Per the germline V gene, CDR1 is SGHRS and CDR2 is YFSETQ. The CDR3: CASSLGQFANTEAFF. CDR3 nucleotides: TGCGCCAGCAGCTTGGGACAGTTCGCGAACACTGAAGCTTTCTTT. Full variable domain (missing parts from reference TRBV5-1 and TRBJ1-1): KAGVTQTPRYLIKTRGQQVTLSCSPISGHRSVSWYQQTPGQGLQFLFEYFSETQRNKGNFPGRFSGRQFSNSRSEMNVSTLELGDSALYLCASSLGQFANTEAFFGQGTRLTVV.

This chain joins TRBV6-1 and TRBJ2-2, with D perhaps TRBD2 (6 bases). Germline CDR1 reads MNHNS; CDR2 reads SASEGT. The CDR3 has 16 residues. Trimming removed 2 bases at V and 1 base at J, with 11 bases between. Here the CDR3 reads CASSEFVAENTGELFF. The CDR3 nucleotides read TGTGCCAGCAGTGAATTCGTAGCGGAGAACACCGGGGAGCTGTTTTTT.

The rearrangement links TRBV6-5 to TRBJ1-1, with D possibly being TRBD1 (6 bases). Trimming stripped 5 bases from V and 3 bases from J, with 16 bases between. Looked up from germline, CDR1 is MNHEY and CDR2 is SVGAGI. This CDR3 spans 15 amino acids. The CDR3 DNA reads TGTGCCAGCAGTAAGGACAGCTACTCTTACACTGAAGCTTTCTTT. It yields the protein CASSKDSYSYTEAFF.

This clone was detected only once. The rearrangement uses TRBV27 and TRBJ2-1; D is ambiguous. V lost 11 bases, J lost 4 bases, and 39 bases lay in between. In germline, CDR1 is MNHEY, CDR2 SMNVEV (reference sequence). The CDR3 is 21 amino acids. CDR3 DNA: TGTGCCGAACATCCTTTCCCTAGAATGAGTAAGCCGACCACACCGTACAATGAGCAGTTCTTC. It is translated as CAEHPFPRMSKPTTPYNEQFF.

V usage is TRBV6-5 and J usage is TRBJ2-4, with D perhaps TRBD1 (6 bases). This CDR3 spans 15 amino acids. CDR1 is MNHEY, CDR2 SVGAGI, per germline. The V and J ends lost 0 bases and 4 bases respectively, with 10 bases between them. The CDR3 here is CASSYSSQGKNIQYF. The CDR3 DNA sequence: TGTGCCAGCAGTTACTCGAGCCAGGGGAAAAACATTCAGTACTTC.

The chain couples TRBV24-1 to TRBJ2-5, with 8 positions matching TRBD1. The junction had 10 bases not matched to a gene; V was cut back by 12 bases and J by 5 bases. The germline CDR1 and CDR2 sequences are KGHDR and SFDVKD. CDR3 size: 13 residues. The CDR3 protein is CAVGQGGGETQYF. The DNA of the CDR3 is TGTGCCGTCGGACAGGGTGGTGGCGAGACCCAGTACTTC.

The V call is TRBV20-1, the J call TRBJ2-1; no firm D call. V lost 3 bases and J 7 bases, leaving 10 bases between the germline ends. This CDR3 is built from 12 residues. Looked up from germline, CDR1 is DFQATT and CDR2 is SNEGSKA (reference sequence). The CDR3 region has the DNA TGCAGTGCTAGTAAGACGACAAATGAGCAGTTCTTC. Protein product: CSASKTTNEQFF.

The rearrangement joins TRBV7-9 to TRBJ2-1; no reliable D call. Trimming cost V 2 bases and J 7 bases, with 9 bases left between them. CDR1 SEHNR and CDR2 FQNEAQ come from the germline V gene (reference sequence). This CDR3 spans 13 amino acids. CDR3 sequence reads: CASSLWAGNEQFF. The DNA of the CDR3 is TGTGCCAGCAGCTTATGGGCTGGTAATGAGCAGTTCTTC.

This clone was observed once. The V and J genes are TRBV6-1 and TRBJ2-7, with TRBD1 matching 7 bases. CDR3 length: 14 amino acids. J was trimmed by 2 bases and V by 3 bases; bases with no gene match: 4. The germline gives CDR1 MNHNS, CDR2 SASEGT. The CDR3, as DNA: TGTGCCAGCAGTGACAGGGGGATCGCCTACGAGCAGTACTTC. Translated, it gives CASSDRGIAYEQYF.

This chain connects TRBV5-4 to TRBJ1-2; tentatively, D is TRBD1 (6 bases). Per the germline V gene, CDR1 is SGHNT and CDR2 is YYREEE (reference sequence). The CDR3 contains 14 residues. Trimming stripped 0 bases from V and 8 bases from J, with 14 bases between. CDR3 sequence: CASSLGHRDKGYTF. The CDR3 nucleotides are TGTGCCAGCAGCTTGGGTCACAGGGATAAAGGCTACACCTTC.

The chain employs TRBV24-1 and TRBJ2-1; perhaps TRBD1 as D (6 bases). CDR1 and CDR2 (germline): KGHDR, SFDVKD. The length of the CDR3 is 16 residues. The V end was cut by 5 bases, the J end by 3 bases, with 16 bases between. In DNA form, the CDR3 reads TGTGCCACCAGTGGCACAGGGTCTGAGATCTACAATGAGCAGTTCTTC. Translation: CATSGTGSEIYNEQFF.

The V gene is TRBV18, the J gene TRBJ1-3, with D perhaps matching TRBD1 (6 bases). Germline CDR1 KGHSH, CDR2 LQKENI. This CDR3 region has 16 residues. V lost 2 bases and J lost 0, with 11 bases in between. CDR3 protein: CASSPRTDDSGNTIYF. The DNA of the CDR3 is TGTGCCAGCTCACCAAGGACAGACGACTCTGGAAACACCATATATTTT.

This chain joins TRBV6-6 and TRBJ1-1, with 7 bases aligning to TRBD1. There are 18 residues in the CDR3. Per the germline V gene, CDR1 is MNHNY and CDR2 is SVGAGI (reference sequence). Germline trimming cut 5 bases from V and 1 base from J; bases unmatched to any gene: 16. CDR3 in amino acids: CASSRLSRTGERNTEAFF. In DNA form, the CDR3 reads TGTGCCAGCAGTCGCCTTTCACGCACAGGGGAACGGAACACTGAAGCTTTCTTT.

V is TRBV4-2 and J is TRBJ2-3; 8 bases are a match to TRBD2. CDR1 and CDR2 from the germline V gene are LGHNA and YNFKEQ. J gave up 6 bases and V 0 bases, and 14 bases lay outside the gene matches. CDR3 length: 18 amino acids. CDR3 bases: TGTGCCAGCAGCCAAGAACCCCAAAAACGGGAGGGCCTGGATACGCAGTATTTT. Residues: CASSQEPQKREGLDTQYF.

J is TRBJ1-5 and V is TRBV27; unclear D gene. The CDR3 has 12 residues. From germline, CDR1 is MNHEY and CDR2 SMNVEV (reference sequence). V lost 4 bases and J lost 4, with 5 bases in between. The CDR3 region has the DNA TGTGCCAGCAGTTCCTTAAATCAGCCCCAGCATTTT. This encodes CASSSLNQPQHF.

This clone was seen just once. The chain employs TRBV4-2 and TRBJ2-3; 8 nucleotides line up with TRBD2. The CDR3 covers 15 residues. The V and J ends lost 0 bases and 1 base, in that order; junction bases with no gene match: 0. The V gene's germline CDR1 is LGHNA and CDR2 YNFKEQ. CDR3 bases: TGTGCCAGCAGCCAAGACGGGAGGGGCACAGATACGCAGTATTTT. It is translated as CASSQDGRGTDTQYF.